Reported below is one TCR beta chain. This clonotype occurred many times. It has no known antigen specificity. No per-base quality is available; no much larger clone lies one base away. Library method: multiplex PCR. These reads were obtained on an Illumina HiSeq 4000. iRepertoire HTBI primers and Arm-PCR amplification of CDR3 regions were used to construct TCR beta libraries. Gel purification was performed on PCR products prior to sequencing. The original methods were these. A total of fewer than 80 TRBV and 14 TRBJ segments were identified across samples and were used for gene usage analysis of CDR3 amino acid clonotypes. Filtered high-quality paired reads were merged into contigs using COPE and FqMerger. BLAST was used to align contigs to the IMGT TRBV, TRBD and TRBJ reference genes, and CDR3 was defined following IMGT. Any clonotype with a frequency above 0.1% was counted as a highly expanded clone. Repertoire diversity was measured by Shannon entropy, and V-J evenness by the Gini coefficient. Public clonotypes were defined as clonotypes shared by more than one individual. TCRdb reran the public reads through fastp at Q25 and MiXCR, keeping productive beta chains. All rows with the same CDR3 protein become a single entry with the most common DNA and genes. The V and J calls were determined by TCRdb, not by the authors. The sample contains approximately 440,000 distinct CDR3 sequences, about 16% of them found a single time. The ten top clones hold 9% to 15% of the sample.

Trimming takes 3 bases from V and 3 bases from J, and the germline ends sit 12 bases apart. The cysteine opens and the phenylalanine closes a CDR3 of 13 amino acids. CDR3 DNA only is kept here, 39 bases in frame from base 1. In the germline V gene (reference sequence), CDR1 corresponds to DFQATT and CDR2 to SNEGSKA. The sample's time point, from its label and the paper: newly diagnosed GD, antithyroid drugs for less than 3 months. For both TCR sequencing and RNA sequencing, RNA was extracted from PBMCs in TRIzol. Graves' disease was diagnosed according to American Thyroid Association guidelines. Patients for the study were recruited at an endocrinology department in Xi'an, China. From each patient, approximately 9.9 milliliters of peripheral blood was collected into an EDTA anticoagulant tube. Ficoll Paque Plus density gradient separation was used to isolate PBMCs, and no additional T cell sorting was done. An Agilent 2100 Bioanalyzer and agarose gel were used to check RNA quality, and a NanoDrop 2000 was used to measure RNA concentration.

The data were obtained in a study of regulatory T cells in long-lasting Graves disease (dated by TCRdb to 2020 to 2022). Describing the broader study: Antithyroid drugs had been taken for less than 3 months by newly diagnosed Graves' disease patients. The study took place in China and was registered as a clinical trial. TCR sequencing covered around 13 persistent and about 20 newly diagnosed Graves' disease patients, around 35 samples in total. Patients with persistent Graves' disease were compared with patients with newly diagnosed Graves' disease using TCR sequencing and RNA sequencing of peripheral blood. The paper's findings and limits, for the study overall: Preferential use of TRBV28, TRBJ1-2 and TRBJ2-5 was observed in persistent disease, whereas TRBV20-1 and TRBJ2-1 were favored in newly diagnosed disease. Sequencing and analysis were restricted to the TCR beta chain. Peripheral blood alone was examined, since thyroid tissue, which constituted the primary lesion, could not be accessed. Compared with newly diagnosed patients, persistent Graves' disease patients had lower TCR Shannon entropy and fewer highly expanded clones, which suggests clonal expansion. A larger number of public clonotypes was shared among persistent patients (approximately 2,600) than among newly diagnosed patients (more than 850). The small sample size was acknowledged by the authors as a limitation that may reduce accuracy.

These data were likewise used in another study, on T cells in Graves' hyperthyroidism and ophthalmopathy. The second investigation adds: A patient counted as having stable Graves' hyperthyroidism if no progression to ophthalmopathy occurred over 18 months of follow-up. Hyperthyroidism patients were newly diagnosed, with disease duration under 2 months, and aged 18 to 65 years. Exclusion was applied to patients with uncontrolled infections, other autoimmune diseases, pregnancy or lactation. Clinical symptoms, serum thyroxine and TRAb, thyroid ultrasound, and orbital computed tomography formed the basis for the diagnoses. The TCR CDR3 was subjected to a first round of RT-PCR using the HTBI primer set and the Qiagen OneStep RT-PCR kit. Most expanded thyroid clonotypes (frequency above 0.001) were also found in blood, which suggests that blood repertoires may mirror thyroid immune responses. A 13 V-J signature model separated ophthalmopathy from stable hyperthyroidism, with about 90% sensitivity and roughly 81% specificity in cross-validation and 80%/75% in testing. In validation, the model predicted progression to ophthalmopathy a median of roughly 6.5 months before onset, with about 64% sensitivity and about 72% specificity. A discovery cohort of around 98 patients, about 40 with Graves' ophthalmopathy and 57 with stable Graves' hyperthyroidism, was used to find distinguishing TCR V-J signatures. Prospective prediction of ophthalmopathy was tested in an independent validation cohort of 18 to 20 hyperthyroidism patients and roughly 16 patients who later progressed to ophthalmopathy. For training and testing, the approximately 97 patients in the discovery cohort were randomly divided in a 7:3 ratio. In about 6 Graves' hyperthyroidism patients, the study also compared T-cell repertoires from thyroid tissue with T-cell repertoires from blood. After sampling, hyperthyroidism patients received methimazole starting at 30 mg daily, and ophthalmopathy patients received high-dose intravenous methylprednisolone. Libraries were constructed in a second round of multiplex PCR, after which size selection and purification were carried out. Libraries were sequenced paired-end with 100 bp reads on an Illumina HiSeq2000. Raw data were processed with SOAPnuke, discarding reads with adapters, uncalled bases, mean Phred below 15, or no exact constant-primer or identifier match. COPE v1.2.5 was used to merge the high-quality paired reads, and each unique nucleotide sequence was defined as a clonotype. MiTCR v1.1 was used to align the clonotypes against IMGT TRBV, TRBD and TRBJ reference segments. The analysis was restricted to V-J combinations with a frequency above 0.0001, which together covered 99% to 99.2% of the repertoires. The TCS score was defined as the ratio of F50 (clonal expansion) to E x V (chaos), calculated using BLOSUM62-based TCRdist between CDR3 peptides within each V-J. Welch's t-statistics and random forest reduced approximately 520 V-J features to fewer than 15, which were used in a naive Bayes classifier (R e1071). Sample size was not statistically predetermined, and blinding of investigators to group allocation was not performed. The paper reports TCR Vbeta CDR3 sequencing of fewer than 150 peripheral blood samples: some 41 ophthalmopathy, approximately 74 hyperthyroidism and 17 progressor patients.

Specimen: peripheral blood mononuclear cells (PBMCs), collected at new diagnosis, from a patient treated with antithyroid drugs. This chain is built from TRBV20-1 and TRBJ2-7; the D gene cannot be resolved reliably. The sequence was collected from a man aged 35 to 55 with Graves disease. Donor details come from another sample of the same person, matched by shared clones. The CDR3 amino acid sequence is: CSASRPNYYEQYF. The nucleotides read TGCAGTGCTAGTAGGCCGAACTACTACGAGCAGTACTTC.